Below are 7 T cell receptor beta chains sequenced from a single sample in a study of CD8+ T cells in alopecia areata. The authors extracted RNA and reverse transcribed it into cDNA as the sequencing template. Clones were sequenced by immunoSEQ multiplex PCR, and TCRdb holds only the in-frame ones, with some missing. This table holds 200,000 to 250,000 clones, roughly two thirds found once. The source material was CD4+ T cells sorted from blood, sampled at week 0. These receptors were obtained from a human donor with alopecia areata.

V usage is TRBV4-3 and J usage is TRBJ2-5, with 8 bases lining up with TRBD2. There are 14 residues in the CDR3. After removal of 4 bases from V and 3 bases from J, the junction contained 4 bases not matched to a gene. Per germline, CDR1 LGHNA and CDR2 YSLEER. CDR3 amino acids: CASSPYGGEETQYF. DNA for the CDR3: TGCGCCAGCAGCCCGTACGGGGGGGAAGAGACCCAGTACTTC.

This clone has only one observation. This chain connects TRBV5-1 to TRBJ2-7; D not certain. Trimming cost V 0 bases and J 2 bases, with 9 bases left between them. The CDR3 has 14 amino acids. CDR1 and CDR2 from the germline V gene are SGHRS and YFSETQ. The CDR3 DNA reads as TGCGCCAGCAGCTTGGACGGTCCAACCTACGAGCAGTACTTC. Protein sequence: CASSLDGPTYEQYF.

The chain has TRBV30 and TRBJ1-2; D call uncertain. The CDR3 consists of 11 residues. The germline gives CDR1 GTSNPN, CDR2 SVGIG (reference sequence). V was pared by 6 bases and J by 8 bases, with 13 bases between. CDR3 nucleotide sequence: TGTGCCTGCACAGAGCGTTTGGGCTACACCTTC. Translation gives CACTERLGYTF.

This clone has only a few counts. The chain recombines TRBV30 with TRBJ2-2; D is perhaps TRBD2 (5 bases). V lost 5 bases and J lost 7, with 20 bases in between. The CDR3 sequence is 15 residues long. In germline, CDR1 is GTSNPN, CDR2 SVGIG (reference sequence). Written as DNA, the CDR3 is TGTGCCTGGGGCCGCCGACCGGCGGGTGTCGGGGAGCTGTTTTTT. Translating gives CAWGRRPAGVGELFF.

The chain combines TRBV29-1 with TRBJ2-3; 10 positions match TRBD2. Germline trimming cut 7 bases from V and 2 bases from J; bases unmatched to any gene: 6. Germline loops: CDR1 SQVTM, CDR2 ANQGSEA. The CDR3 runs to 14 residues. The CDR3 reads CSGLAGADTDTQYF. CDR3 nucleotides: TGCAGCGGGCTAGCGGGGGCCGACACAGATACGCAGTATTTT.

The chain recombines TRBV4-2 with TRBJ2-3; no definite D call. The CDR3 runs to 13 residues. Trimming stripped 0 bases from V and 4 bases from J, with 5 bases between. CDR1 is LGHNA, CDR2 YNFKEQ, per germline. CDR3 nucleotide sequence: TGTGCCAGCAGCCAAGATACACCAGATACGCAGTATTTT. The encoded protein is CASSQDTPDTQYF.

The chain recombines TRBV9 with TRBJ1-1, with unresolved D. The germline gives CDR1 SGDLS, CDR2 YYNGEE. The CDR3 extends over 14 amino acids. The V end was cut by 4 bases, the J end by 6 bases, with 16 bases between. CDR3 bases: TGTGCCAGCAGCTCTCCCGGCTTCAACGCTGAAGCTTTCTTT. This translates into CASSSPGFNAEAFF.